This T cell receptor (beta chain) comes out of a study of CD8 T cells in ankylosing spondylitis. General study findings and limits: Characteristic of ankylosing spondylitis blood, it appeared, was a TCR beta motif comprising about 8 highly homologous variants.

TCRdb recomputed calls from the 5' RACE reads with MiXCR, one row per CDR3 protein. The profile shows approximately 550,000 distinct CDR3 sequences, about 13% of them singletons. This clonotype was seen repeatedly, ten times or more. What it recognizes is unknown. The CDR3 totals 14 residues. V was pared by 10 bases and J by 2 bases, with 16 bases between. Germline-derived CDR1 and CDR2 are ENHRY and SYGVKD. This clonotype was obtained from a male donor with ankylosing spondylitis. Sequencing was performed on blood, either unsorted or a sorted T cell fraction (not recorded which). The rearrangement links TRBV10-3 to TRBJ2-3, with a weak D call TRBD1 (8 bases). DNA for the CDR3: TGTGCCAGCAGCGGGACAGGCATCACAGATACGCAGTATTTT. Amino acid sequence: CASSGTGITDTQYF.